Listed below are T cell receptor beta chains from one sample, sequenced in a study of blood T cell repertoires in COVID-19. Measured with immunoSEQ multiplex PCR; TCRdb has only the in-frame clones, and not every one. The data hold roughly 230,000 clones, with about 85% observed a single time. What was sequenced was peripheral blood. These receptors originate from a man aged 35 to 55 with acute or convalescent COVID-19. Each CDR3 is given with its conserved first and last residue. D genes are given only for firm matches. Size tells how often a clone was seen (once, few, many) or the class of an expanded clone, and some rows leave it out.

V gene	clone size	J gene	D gene	CDR3 length	CDR3 DNA	CDR3 protein
TRBV7-9	-	TRBJ2-5	-	14	TGTGCCAGCAGCTTAGGTCGGGGCCAAGAGACCCAGTACTTC	CASSLGRGQETQYF
TRBV3-1/TRBV3-2	once	TRBJ2-5	TRBD2	18	TGTGCCAGCAGCCAAGGGGGACTAGCGGGAGGAAACCAAGAGACCCAGTACTTC	CASSQGGLAGGNQETQYF
TRBV9	once	TRBJ2-2	-	16	TGTGCCAGCAGCGTAGGGGGCAGGGGCGTCACCGGGGAGCTGTTTTTT	CASSVGGRGVTGELFF
TRBV19	-	TRBJ1-6	-	16	TGTGCCAGTAGTATAGGAGGAGCCTCCTATAATTCACCCCTCCACTTT	CASSIGGASYNSPLHF
TRBV9	-	TRBJ1-3	-	14	TGTGCCAGCAGCGTAATAACAGGCGCTGGCCCCATATATTTT	CASSVITGAGPIYF
TRBV11-2	-	TRBJ1-3	-	15	TGTGCCAGCAGCGCAGGGACATCACCGGGAAACACCATATATTTT	CASSAGTSPGNTIYF
TRBV24-1	-	TRBJ2-6	-	18	TGTGCCACCAGTGATTCTCGGGACACCTTCTCTGGGGCCAACGTCCTGACTTTC	CATSDSRDTFSGANVLTF
TRBV7-9	-	TRBJ1-2	-	14	TGTGCCAGCAGGCCTCCGGGACATAACTATGGCTACACCTTC	CASRPPGHNYGYTF
TRBV2	few	TRBJ2-7	-	12	TGTGCCAGCGGCGGCGGGGAGGTCGAGCAGTACTTC	CASGGGEVEQYF
TRBV28	-	TRBJ1-2	-	12	TGTGCGATTCACGAAGTAGCGCGGGGCTACACCTTC	CAIHEVARGYTF
TRBV7-2	-	TRBJ1-6	-	12	TGTGCCAGCAGCTTTTGGGGGGCACCCCTCCACTTT	CASSFWGAPLHF
TRBV7-3	-	TRBJ1-2	-	13	TGTGCCAGCAGCTTAAACGCGGGGGATGGCTACACCTTC	CASSLNAGDGYTF
TRBV7-6	-	TRBJ2-7	-	11	TGTGCCAGCAGCGTATCCTACGAGCAGTACTTC	CASSVSYEQYF
TRBV27	-	TRBJ1-2	TRBD1	14	TGTGCCAGTGGGTTATACAGGGGGTCTGATGGCTACACCTTC	CASGLYRGSDGYTF
TRBV5-6	-	TRBJ1-4	-	15	TGTGCCAGCAGCCGGTCGGGTCTGGCCGATGAAAAACTGTTTTTT	CASSRSGLADEKLFF
TRBV7-6	-	TRBJ1-4	TRBD1	15	TGTGCCAGCAGCAAAGGGACAGGGATTCCCGAAAAACTGTTTTTT	CASSKGTGIPEKLFF
TRBV6-1	-	TRBJ2-2	-	15	TGTGCCAGCAGTGAGCGACAGTCGAACACCGGGGAGCTGTTTTTT	CASSERQSNTGELFF
TRBV5-4	few	TRBJ1-4	-	15	TGTGCCAGCAGCAGGGAGGGGTTCTCTAATGAAAAACTGTTTTTT	CASSREGFSNEKLFF
TRBV2	-	TRBJ1-4	-	14	TGTGCCAGCGCCGAATCTTGGTCCGGGGAAAAACTGTTTTTT	CASAESWSGEKLFF
TRBV1	-	TRBJ1-6	-	16	TGCACCAGCAGCCAAGAAACCGCTGACCCGGGTTCACCCCTCCACTTT	CTSSQETADPGSPLHF
TRBV15	-	TRBJ2-1	TRBD2	15	TGTGCCACCAGCAGACTAGCGGGGGGGCATAATGAGCAGTTCTTC	CATSRLAGGHNEQFF
TRBV7-6	-	TRBJ1-6	TRBD1	15	TGTGCCAGCAGCTTAGGACAGGGCTATAATTCACCCCTCCACTTT	CASSLGQGYNSPLHF
TRBV30	-	TRBJ1-1	-	13	TGTGCCTGGACAGGGTCTAGGGGCACTGAAGCTTTCTTT	CAWTGSRGTEAFF
TRBV2	once	TRBJ1-4	TRBD1	17	TGTGCCAGCAGCGCTCGTCGACCCGGGACAGGGGGCGAAAAACTGTTTTTT	CASSARRPGTGGEKLFF
TRBV15	-	TRBJ1-4	-	14	TGTGCCACCAGCAGAGGCAGGGTCTCCGAAAAACTGTTTTTT	CATSRGRVSEKLFF
TRBV4-1	-	TRBJ1-6	-	13	TGCGCCAGCACGGGGACCTATAATTCACCCCTCCACTTT	CASTGTYNSPLHF
TRBV19	-	TRBJ2-3	-	16	TGTGCCAGTAGTAACCCCCGGGGGGCGGGCACAGATACGCAGTATTTT	CASSNPRGAGTDTQYF
TRBV2	-	TRBJ2-2	-	12	TGTGCCAGCAGGAGGGAAACCGGGGAGCTGTTTTTT	CASRRETGELFF
TRBV6-5	-	TRBJ1-5	-	15	TGTGCCAGCAGCGGACACAGAGAAGGGGCTCAGCCCCAGCATTTT	CASSGHREGAQPQHF
TRBV2	-	TRBJ2-3	-	14	TGTGCCAGCAGTGGGGGCAGGGGAGCAGATACGCAGTATTTT	CASSGGRGADTQYF
TRBV3-1/TRBV3-2	-	TRBJ1-3	-	13	TGTGCCAGCAGACGGGGTACTGGAAACACCATATATTTT	CASRRGTGNTIYF
TRBV7-9	-	TRBJ1-2	-	13	TGTGCCAGCAGCCCTCAGGGGAACTATGGCTACACCTTC	CASSPQGNYGYTF
TRBV6-2/TRBV6-3	-	TRBJ2-2	-	17	TGTGCCAGCAGTTACTCGAGAGGGGCAGGGGGGACCGGGGAGCTGTTTTTT	CASSYSRGAGGTGELFF
TRBV5-5	-	TRBJ1-4	-	14	TGTGCCAGCAGCTTGAACCCAGTTAATGAAAAACTGTTTTTT	CASSLNPVNEKLFF
TRBV2	-	TRBJ2-5	TRBD2	13	TGTGCCAGCACCGGACTAGCCCGGGAGACCCAGTACTTC	CASTGLARETQYF
TRBV6-6	-	TRBJ2-5	TRBD2	15	TGTGCCAGCAGTTACTCGGCCGGGACTAGTCAGACCCAGTACTTC	CASSYSAGTSQTQYF
TRBV3-1/TRBV3-2	-	TRBJ1-6	TRBD1	15	TGTGCCAGCAGCCAAGCTGGACAGGGAGGGCCACCCCTCCACTTT	CASSQAGQGGPPLHF
TRBV4-3	-	TRBJ1-1	-	13	TGCGCCAGCAGCCAGCAGATGAACACTGAAGCTTTCTTT	CASSQQMNTEAFF
TRBV6-1	-	TRBJ1-3	-	15	TGTGCCAGCAGTGAAAGGTCAGGGTCTGGAAACACCATATATTTT	CASSERSGSGNTIYF
TRBV7-8	-	TRBJ1-1	TRBD1	15	TGTGCCAGCAGCTTGAGGGGACAGGGTACCACTGAAGCTTTCTTT	CASSLRGQGTTEAFF
TRBV20-1	-	TRBJ2-7	-	11	TGCAGTGCAGAAGGGGGGGACGAGCAGTACTTC	CSAEGGDEQYF
TRBV11-2	-	TRBJ2-7	-	14	TGTGCCAGCAGCTCCCTTACGGGGAGATACGAGCAGTACTTC	CASSSLTGRYEQYF
TRBV3-1/TRBV3-2	few	TRBJ1-2	-	14	TGTGCCAGCAGCCAAGTTTCGCGGATCTATGGCTACACCTTC	CASSQVSRIYGYTF
TRBV9	-	TRBJ2-7	TRBD1	16	TGTGCCAGCAGCGTAAGTGGGACAGGGGGCAAGTACGAGCAGTACTTC	CASSVSGTGGKYEQYF